This T cell receptor beta chain was recovered during a study of T cell responses to AZD1222 COVID-19 vaccine. General study points: White British ancestry dominated among donors, who included more females, and clonal diversity was possibly underestimated.

Data came from immunoSEQ multiplex PCR; TCRdb stores just in-frame clones and leaves some out. In the table there are some 130,000 clones, roughly 91% of which are singletons. This clone has just one count. Its specificity is unknown. Germline CDR1 LNHNV, CDR2 YYDKDF (reference sequence). The V gene end was trimmed by 5 bases and the J gene end by 1 base; junction bases not matched to a gene: 7. CDR3 length: 16 amino acids. Sequencing used peripheral blood, obtained on day 0 of AZD1222 vaccination. This chain joins TRBV15 and TRBJ1-3; TRBD1 matches 8 bases. The source of this sequence is an adult in good health. In DNA, the CDR3 is TGTGCCACCAGCGGTCGACAGGGGACTTCTGGAAACACCATATATTTT. It translates to CATSGRQGTSGNTIYF.